Shown below are 15 T cell receptor beta chains from a single sample sequenced in a study of cytomegalovirus exposure and HLA in healthy donors. PCR used 60 Vbeta primers and 13 Jbeta primers. Sequencing was performed with immunoSEQ multiplex PCR; in TCRdb, only in-frame clones are kept and a portion is missing. This table holds 150,000 to 200,000 clones. Sequencing input: PBMCs. These receptors were taken from a boy between 10 and 17 years old in good health and CMV-seronegative.

V gene TRBV7-2 combines with J gene TRBJ1-1; unclear D gene. This CDR3 spans 12 amino acids. V lost 2 bases and J lost 6, with 7 bases in between. From germline, CDR1 is SGHTA and CDR2 FQGNSA. CDR3 residues: CASSLLRAEAFF. In DNA, the CDR3 is TGTGCCAGCAGCTTATTGAGGGCTGAAGCTTTCTTT.

Turning to this clone: Other DNA sequences from this sample encode an identical CDR3 as well. The chain couples TRBV5-1 to TRBJ1-2, with TRBD1 as a possible D gene (6 bases). Deletions cut 4 bases from V and 5 bases from J, with 9 bases between. This CDR3 is 12 amino acids long. CDR1 is SGHRS and CDR2 is YFSETQ in the germline V gene. As DNA, the CDR3 is TGCGCCAGCAGCCGGGACAATTATGGCTACACCTTC. Protein sequence: CASSRDNYGYTF.

The chain has TRBV6-6 and TRBJ1-1, with D unclear. Trimming stripped 4 bases from V and 1 base from J, with 4 bases between. Germline V gives CDR1 MNHNY, CDR2 SVGAGI (reference sequence). The CDR3 totals 12 residues. The CDR3 is CASSLQNTEAFF. In DNA form, the CDR3 reads TGTGCCAGCAGTTTACAGAACACTGAAGCTTTCTTT.

The V gene is TRBV6-5, the J gene TRBJ2-4; the D gene is possibly TRBD2 (6 bases). The CDR3 is 14 amino acids. Looked up from germline, CDR1 is MNHEY and CDR2 is SVGAGI. Trimming stripped 6 bases from V and 5 bases from J, with 14 bases between. Written as DNA, the CDR3 is TGTGCCAGCAGATCGACTACTAGCCAAAACATTCAGTACTTC. It specifies CASRSTTSQNIQYF.

The V call is TRBV11-3, the J call TRBJ2-1; D is unresolved. Germline V gene data show CDR1 as SGHNT and CDR2 as YENEEA. The CDR3 loop spans 13 amino acids. V dropped 1 base and J dropped 8 bases, with 9 bases sitting between them. For the CDR3, the DNA is TGTGCCAGCAGCTTAGTCGGCGCGGATGAGCAGTTCTTC. It codes for CASSLVGADEQFF.

This rearrangement joins TRBV5-1 to TRBJ2-2; 7 bases are a match to TRBD2. The V and J ends lost 4 bases and 7 bases, in that order; junction bases with no gene match: 10. This CDR3 is built from 15 residues. Per the germline V gene, CDR1 is SGHRS and CDR2 is YFSETQ. The CDR3 nucleotides are TGCGCCAGCAGCCCCCCTGGGGGGGAAGTCGGGGAGCTGTTTTTT. Its protein is CASSPPGGEVGELFF. Variable domain in full (rest from reference TRBV5-1 and TRBJ2-2): KAGVTQTPRYLIKTRGQQVTLSCSPISGHRSVSWYQQTPGQGLQFLFEYFSETQRNKGNFPGRFSGRQFSNSRSEMNVSTLELGDSALYLCASSPPGGEVGELFFGEGSRLTVL.

The chain recombines TRBV6-1 with TRBJ1-1; possible D gene TRBD1, 6 bases. Trimming shortened V by 2 bases and J by 3 bases, and 16 bases separated the two germline ends. CDR1 MNHNS and CDR2 SASEGT come from the germline V gene. This CDR3 contains 16 residues. The CDR3 loop reads CASSEPLGGGYTEAFF. The CDR3 DNA reads as TGTGCCAGCAGTGAACCTTTGGGCGGGGGCTACACTGAAGCTTTCTTT.

The V and J genes are TRBV11-2 and TRBJ1-4; no definite D call. The length of the CDR3 is 14 residues. Germline values: CDR1 SGHAT, CDR2 FQNNGV. V lost 5 bases, J lost 6 bases, and 13 bases lay in between. The CDR3 loop is CASSGSMEHEKLFF. For the CDR3, the DNA is TGTGCCAGCAGCGGGTCGATGGAGCATGAAAAACTGTTTTTT.

V is TRBV5-5 and J is TRBJ1-4; D is unresolved. Deletions cut 5 bases from V and 6 bases from J, with 17 bases between. Germline CDR1 SGHKS, CDR2 YYEKEE (reference sequence). This CDR3 region has 15 residues. The CDR3 DNA sequence: TGTGCCAGCAGGCGAGGCACTTCTAAAGATGAAAAACTGTTTTTT. This translates into CASRRGTSKDEKLFF.

V gene TRBV5-6 combines with J gene TRBJ2-7; D not resolved. V lost 3 bases and J 0 bases, leaving 7 bases between the germline ends. The CDR3 extends over 13 amino acids. Per the germline V gene, CDR1 is SGHDT and CDR2 is YYEEEE. The CDR3 DNA is TGTGCCAGCAGCTGGAGTAGCTCCTACGAGCAGTACTTC. The encoded protein is CASSWSSSYEQYF. The complete variable domain, with remaining parts taken from reference TRBV5-6 and TRBJ2-7, reads DAGVTQSPTHLIKTRGQQVTLRCSPKSGHDTVSWYQQALGQGPQFIFQYYEEEERQRGNFPDRFSGHQFPNYSSELNVNALLLGDSALYLCASSWSSSYEQYFGPGTRLTVT.

This chain joins TRBV5-5 and TRBJ2-5; D unclear. Per the germline V gene, CDR1 is SGHKS and CDR2 is YYEKEE (reference sequence). The CDR3 loop spans 13 amino acids. Trimming shortened V by 0 bases and J by 7 bases, and 10 bases separated the two germline ends. The CDR3, as DNA: TGTGCCAGCAGCTTGGGACTGCTGGGGACCCAGTACTTC. It encodes CASSLGLLGTQYF.

The V and J genes are TRBV10-3 and TRBJ2-1; no firm D call. Germline assignment: CDR1 ENHRY and CDR2 SYGVKD. This CDR3 spans 16 amino acids. Trimming cost V 2 bases and J 9 bases, with 20 bases left between them. CDR3: CAISEPTERPTAEQFF. Written as DNA, the CDR3 is TGTGCCATCAGTGAGCCGACCGAGCGCCCGACGGCTGAGCAGTTCTTC.

The gene calls are TRBV6-4 and TRBJ2-3; 11 bases line up with TRBD2. This CDR3 has 14 residues. Trimming cost V 3 bases and J 6 bases; bases outside gene matches: 2. Germline V gene lookup returns CDR1 MRHNA and CDR2 SNTAGT. The CDR3: CASSETSGADTQYF. DNA of the CDR3: TGTGCCAGCAGTGAGACTAGCGGGGCGGATACGCAGTATTTT.

The chain combines TRBV7-9 with TRBJ1-1; D perhaps matches TRBD1 (6 bases). Trimming shortened V by 5 bases and J by 1 base, and 11 bases separated the two germline ends. The germline gives CDR1 SEHNR, CDR2 FQNEAQ (reference sequence). The CDR3 has 14 residues. The CDR3, as DNA: TGTGCCAGCAGCCCGGACAGCTGGAACACTGAAGCTTTCTTT. Translating it yields CASSPDSWNTEAFF.

The chain links TRBV9 to TRBJ2-5; D might be TRBD2 (5 bases). The CDR3 runs to 15 residues. Between the trimmed V and J ends, which lost 0 bases and 7 bases, there was a span of 16 bases. In germline, CDR1 is SGDLS, CDR2 YYNGEE. CDR3 coding DNA: TGTGCCAGCAGCGTAGAAGCGGTGTGGGCAGGGACCCAGTACTTC. The encoded protein is CASSVEAVWAGTQYF.